Below, 12 T cell receptor beta chains from the same sample are listed, as sequenced in a study of naive CD8 T cells in extremely preterm neonates. Elective cesarean births at about 37-41 weeks, without labor or membrane rupture, supplied the cord blood. Generated by immunoSEQ multiplex PCR, the TCRdb table keeps only in-frame clones and is missing some. The sample consists of around 6,000 clones, 98% of them appearing once. The sample taken for sequencing was naive CD8+ T cells from cord blood. The receptors were gathered from a newborn in good health.

The V call is TRBV9, the J call TRBJ1-3, with 8 nucleotides matching TRBD1. CDR3 length: 15 amino acids. Germline-derived CDR1 and CDR2 are SGDLS and YYNGEE. V shed 1 base and J 0 bases; nucleotides not matched to a gene: 0. This CDR3 reads CASSVTGGSGNTIYF. Written as DNA, the CDR3 is TGTGCCAGCAGCGTAACAGGGGGCTCTGGAAACACCATATATTTT.

Only a few counts were recorded for this clone. V and J are TRBV9 and TRBJ2-2; D not certain. The germline V and J ends were trimmed by 2 bases and 5 bases, with 7 bases remaining between them. The CDR3 spans 13 residues. Germline CDR1 and CDR2: SGDLS and YYNGEE. CDR3 protein: CASSVSGTGELFF. The CDR3 DNA sequence: TGTGCCAGCAGCGTTTCCGGTACCGGGGAGCTGTTTTTT. The whole variable domain, remainder taken from reference TRBV9 and TRBJ2-2, is DSGVTQTPKHLITATGQRVTLRCSPRSGDLSVYWYQQSLDQGLQFLIQYYNGEERAKGNILERFSAQQFPDLHSELNLSSLELGDSALYFCASSVSGTGELFFGEGSRLTVL.

The chain is built from TRBV28 and TRBJ2-7, with D perhaps matching TRBD1 (6 bases). Germline loops: CDR1 MDHEN, CDR2 SYDVKM. V was pared by 6 bases and J by 3 bases, with 9 bases between. The CDR3 has 12 amino acids. The CDR3 bases are TGTGCCAGCAGCAGCAGGGGCTACGAGCAGTACTTC. Its translation is CASSSRGYEQYF.

This sequence joins TRBV30 and TRBJ2-7; 7 bases fit TRBD2. There are 13 residues in the CDR3. Germline V CDR1 and CDR2: GTSNPN, SVGIG (reference sequence). Trimming took 0 bases from V and 7 from J; bases not matched to a gene: 6. The chain's CDR3 is CAWSVASGGEQYF. The DNA for the CDR3 is TGTGCCTGGAGTGTGGCTAGCGGCGGAGAGCAGTACTTC.

This clone was detected once. The chain combines TRBV28 with TRBJ2-3; tentative D call: TRBD2 (6 bases). CDR3 length: 15 residues. The V end lost 6 bases, the J end lost 3 bases, and 16 bases lay between the germline ends. Germline V gene data show CDR1 as MDHEN and CDR2 as SYDVKM. The CDR3 protein is CASSAGGARTDTQYF. CDR3 bases: TGTGCCAGCAGCGCTGGCGGGGCTCGAACAGATACGCAGTATTTT.

The chain employs TRBV19 and TRBJ1-5, with 7 positions matching TRBD1. The ends lost 7 bases at V and 0 bases at J; junction bases unmatched: 6. Germline V CDR1 and CDR2: LNHDA, SQIVND (reference sequence). The CDR3 contains 15 residues. CDR3 bases: TGTGCCAGTACCGCGGGACAGTATAGCAATCAGCCCCAGCATTTT. Translated, it gives CASTAGQYSNQPQHF.

This clone was detected only once. The chain joins TRBV10-3 to TRBJ2-3; TRBD2 matches 8 bases. V was clipped by 8 bases and J by 5 bases; unmatched bases: 0. CDR3 length: 11 residues. The germline V gene has CDR1 ENHRY and CDR2 SYGVKD. CDR3 protein: CAILAGDTQYF. Here the CDR3 DNA reads TGTGCCATCCTAGCGGGAGATACGCAGTATTTT.

V usage is TRBV7-9 and J usage is TRBJ2-4, with 7 bases lining up with TRBD2. There are 13 residues in the CDR3. Germline V gene sequence: CDR1 SEHNR, CDR2 FQNEAQ (reference sequence). J lost 11 bases, V lost 5 bases, and 9 bases had no gene match. CDR3 protein: CASSPEGGDVQYF. DNA of the CDR3: TGTGCCAGCAGCCCCGAGGGAGGGGACGTTCAGTACTTC.

CDR3 residues: CASSSSSTDTQYF. In nucleotides, the CDR3 is TGTGCCAGCAGCTCGTCTAGCACAGATACGCAGTATTTT. The J gene is TRBJ2-3, the V gene TRBV7-3; D unresolved. Germline loops: CDR1 SGHTA, CDR2 FQGTGA. This CDR3 is 13 amino acids long. Trimming shortened V by 4 bases and J by 0 bases, and 5 bases separated the two germline ends. Supplemented by reference TRBV7-3 and TRBJ2-3, the full variable domain reads GAGVSQTPSNKVTEKGKYVELRCDPISGHTALYWYRQSLGQGPEFLIYFQGTGAADDSGLPNDRFFAVRPEGSVSTLKIQRTERGDSAVYLCASSSSSTDTQYFGPGTRLTVL.

V is TRBV13 and J is TRBJ2-3, with TRBD2 matching 7 bases. CDR1 and CDR2 (germline): PRHDT, FYEKMQ (reference sequence). The CDR3 has 15 residues. Germline trimming cut 4 bases from V and 2 bases from J; bases unmatched to any gene: 6. CDR3 in DNA: TGTGCCAGCAGCTCCGGGACTACCAACACAGATACGCAGTATTTT. Encoded protein: CASSSGTTNTDTQYF. The full variable domain, with the rest looked up from reference TRBV13 and TRBJ2-3, is AAGVIQSPRHLIKEKRETATLKCYPIPRHDTVYWYQQGPGQDPQFLISFYEKMQSDKGSIPDRFSAQQFSDYHSELNMSSLELGDSALYFCASSSGTTNTDTQYFGPGTRLTVL.

The chain employs TRBV4-2 and TRBJ2-3, with a possible D match to TRBD2 (6 bases). The length of the CDR3 is 15 residues. Germline-derived CDR1 and CDR2 are LGHNA and YNFKEQ. V lost 1 base, J lost 3 bases, and 11 bases lay in between. CDR3 residues: CASSQAGVKTDTQYF. Written as DNA, the CDR3 is TGTGCCAGCAGCCAAGCGGGGGTTAAGACAGATACGCAGTATTTT.

The chain links TRBV4-1 to TRBJ2-2; the D is unclear. The CDR3 has 16 residues. Per the germline V gene, CDR1 is MGHRA and CDR2 is YSYEKL. Trimming took off 1 base at V and 2 bases at J, with 11 bases between the two ends. CDR3 residues: CASSQAPGYNTGELFF. The CDR3 coding sequence is TGCGCCAGCAGCCAAGCTCCAGGTTATAACACCGGGGAGCTGTTTTTT.